This record covers a single T cell receptor beta chain. This clone has just a few counts. Its binding antigen is unknown. No base quality information exists; no much larger clone differs at one position. V and J are trimmed by 7 bases and 3 bases, and the gene matches miss 11 bases of the junction. CDR1 and CDR2 (MNHNS, SASEGT) derive from the germline V gene. Reading from cysteine to phenylalanine, the CDR3 counts 15 amino acids. Solely the CDR3 DNA is kept, with 45 bases framed from the first base. Library preparation used the immunoSEQ multiplex PCR assay. The source study handled its data this way. A statistical classification framework was built to diagnose cytomegalovirus status from the catalog of TCR beta chain sequences. Held by TCRdb, this immuneACCESS table contains in-frame sequences only and omits some clones. Under half of the omission traces to an unresolved V gene where checked; the cause of the rest is unknown. The DNA was the basis for D and trimming; V, J and clone size are from that table. A total of hundreds of thousands of clones appear in this sample, 80% to 90% of them only once. Approximately 2% of the sample is held by the ten biggest clonotypes.

This record comes from a study of cytomegalovirus exposure and HLA in healthy donors (dated by TCRdb to 2017 to 2019). Some background on the complete study: A later analysis indicated that the 120 validation repertoires were generated on the platform also employed for the roughly 720 repertoires of the first cohort. The aim of the study was to test whether cataloging public T cell receptors could identify signatures of past pathogen exposure. The study combined high-throughput TCR immunosequencing, statistical association of individual TCRs with disease status, and machine learning to predict cytomegalovirus infection status. A separate validation cohort of about 110 different subjects was used in addition to the approximately 700-subject first cohort. The study at large found these results: According to the authors, the approach could potentially be generalized to other disease states and immunological phenotypes. All 130 or so repertoires were used to score co-occurrence in the validation cohort in a later analysis, because that analysis had no HLA typing for the cohort. A later analysis found that TCRs clustered in the first cohort also tended to co-occur in the roughly 120 validation repertoires, with 90% to 95% of cluster scores above 0. The study gave a list of 150 to 200 TCR beta chains associated with cytomegalovirus. While some public TCRs were present in many individuals, most TCR sequences turned up only very rarely across donors. A few of the identified cytomegalovirus-associated TCR beta chains were confirmed in vitro to be specific for cytomegalovirus antigens. Cytomegalovirus status was reported to be diagnosed by the classifier with high specificity and sensitivity in both the original and validation cohorts.

The donors were included in the validation cohort of 120 subjects, a group kept apart from the roughly 670-subject first cohort. This receptor was taken from a woman younger than 35 in good health and CMV-seropositive. Sequencing used PBMCs. The sequence is built from TRBV6-1 and TRBJ2-7; 8 bases in the junction line up with TRBD1. The CDR3 protein: CASNAGQGTFYEQYF. The nucleotides are TGTGCCAGCAATGCAGGACAGGGAACATTCTACGAGCAGTACTTC.